The clone carrying this TCR beta chain showed up many times. No antigen is known for it. For naive CD8 T cells, sorting used the CD8+CD4-CCR7+CD45RA+ phenotype. This sample is part of a study of molecular identifiers for immune sequencing clone quantification. Study results and caveats: Should identical TCR molecules share a barcode, the sizes of highly expanded clones could be underestimated.

TCRdb processed the PCR reads anew with MiXCR; each CDR3 protein has one entry. The data show a few hundred thousand distinct CDR3 sequences, roughly a quarter seen once. Specimen: naive CD8+ T cells from blood, with Jurkat cell RNA spiked in. Subset described: FACS-sorted CD8+CD4-CCR7+CD45RA+ naive T cells. The receptor was derived from a human donor in good health. Some libraries in this study had Jurkat cell RNA spiked in.

CDR3 bases: TGTGCCAGCAGCTTAGGTTTAGGAGATACGCAGTATTTT. It specifies CASSLGLGDTQYF. V and J are TRBV7-9 and TRBJ2-3; D is unresolved. V shed 1 base and J shed 5 bases, with 7 bases lying between them. The CDR3 runs to 13 residues. CDR1 is SEHNR, CDR2 FQNEAQ, per germline (reference sequence).